This T cell receptor beta chain was sequenced during a study of blood T cell repertoires in COVID-19. For the study at large: From T cells, B-cell-depleted T cells, or PBMCs came the material, which was cDNA or gDNA.

The repertoire was sequenced with immunoSEQ multiplex PCR; TCRdb's copy has only in-frame clones and lacks some. The data contain about 120,000 clones, roughly 90% of them singletons. This receptor was obtained from a man aged 45 to 65 with acute or convalescent COVID-19. Sequenced sample: peripheral blood.

Here the CDR3 reads CASSLVGQGTMMNTEAFF. The CDR3 DNA reads as TGCGCCAGCAGCTTGGTCGGACAGGGGACTATGATGAACACTGAAGCTTTCTTT. The chain employs TRBV5-1 and TRBJ1-1; TRBD1 aligns across 9 bases. There are 18 residues in the CDR3. CDR1 and CDR2 (germline): SGHRS, YFSETQ. Trimming at V came to 0 bases and at J to 0 bases, leaving 9 bases not matched to a gene. Based on the CDR3 plus reference TRBV5-1 and TRBJ1-1, the full variable domain is KAGVTQTPRYLIKTRGQQVTLSCSPISGHRSVSWYQQTPGQGLQFLFEYFSETQRNKGNFPGRFSGRQFSNSRSEMNVSTLELGDSALYLCASSLVGQGTMMNTEAFFGQGTRLTVV.